This T cell receptor (beta chain) was identified during a study of blood T cell repertoires in COVID-19. On the study more broadly: Samples representing acute and convalescent COVID-19 were sourced from the United States, Italy and Spain. In each case, the material was cDNA or gDNA derived from T cells, B-cell-depleted T cells, or PBMCs.

One Seattle source followed patients from active infection through their disease course. The authors' processing: Reference gene primer amplification in the assay estimated nucleated cell counts. Sequencing was performed with immunoSEQ multiplex PCR; in TCRdb, only in-frame clones are kept and a portion is missing. V, J and clone size were drawn from that table, and D and trimming were deduced from the DNA. The sample includes about 140,000 clones, 84% of them seen just once. The sample holds one count of this clone. Germline lookup yields CDR1 SGHNT and CDR2 YYREEE (reference sequence). The CDR3 length is 14 residues. The germline V and J ends were trimmed by 0 bases and 8 bases, with 11 bases remaining between them.

Sequencing used peripheral blood. The chain links TRBV5-4 to TRBJ1-4; tentative D call: TRBD1 (6 bases). This TCR was recovered from a man aged 25-45 years with COVID-19, enrolled during active disease. CDR3 DNA: TGTGCCAGCAGCTTGGTGGGGGGGCGGGAAAAACTGTTTTTT. Its protein is CASSLVGGREKLFF.